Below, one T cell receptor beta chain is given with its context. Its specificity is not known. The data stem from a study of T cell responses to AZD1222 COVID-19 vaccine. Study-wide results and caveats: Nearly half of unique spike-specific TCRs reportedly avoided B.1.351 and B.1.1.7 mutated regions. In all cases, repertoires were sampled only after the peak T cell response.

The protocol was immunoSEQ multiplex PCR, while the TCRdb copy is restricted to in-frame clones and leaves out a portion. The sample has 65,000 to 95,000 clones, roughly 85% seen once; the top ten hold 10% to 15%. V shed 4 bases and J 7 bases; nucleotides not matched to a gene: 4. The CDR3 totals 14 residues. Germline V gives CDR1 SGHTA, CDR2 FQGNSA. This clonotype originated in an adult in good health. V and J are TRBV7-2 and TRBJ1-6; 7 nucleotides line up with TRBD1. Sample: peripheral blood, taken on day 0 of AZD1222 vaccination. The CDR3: CASSSRTGNSPLHF. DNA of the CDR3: TGTGCCAGCAGCTCCCGGACAGGAAATTCACCCCTCCACTTT.